Given below is one T cell receptor beta chain in context. Antigen unknown. This CDR3 region has 14 residues. Germline CDR1 is MDHEN and CDR2 is SYDVKM. Trimming stripped 2 bases from V and 4 bases from J, with 9 bases between. In the PCR, 60 Vbeta and 13 Jbeta primers were used. The assay was immunoSEQ multiplex PCR, and TCRdb's table has in-frame clones only and misses some. The table shows about 190,000 clones, with 70% to 90% occurring only once. This sample was included in a study of cytomegalovirus exposure and HLA in healthy donors. The wider study: A prior study identified 90 million to 120 million unique TCR beta sequences from 200 million or so T cells. An early data release held tens of millions of unique TCRs from HLA-typed donors. Regarding the study as a whole: The study flagged 150 to 200 TCR beta chains as cytomegalovirus-associated. Rarity characterized most TCR sequences, yet some public TCRs appeared in many donors.

This sequence originates from a male donor in good health and CMV-seronegative. The chain is built from TRBV28 and TRBJ1-5; D is unclear. Sequences were obtained from PBMCs. CDR3 nucleotides: TGTGCCAGCAGTTTAAGGCGGCTTAATCAGCCCCAGCATTTT. This translates into CASSLRRLNQPQHF.